The 13 T cell receptor beta chains listed next were all sequenced from one sample in a study of T cell changes during pregnancy in multiple sclerosis. Profiling relied on immunoSEQ multiplex PCR, and the TCRdb table lists in-frame clones only, not all of them. The table has over 100,000 clones, 92% seen once. The sample consisted of peripheral blood, taken in the third trimester of pregnancy. All receptors derive from a female donor with multiple sclerosis, enrolled in a pregnancy study.

The genes are TRBV9 and TRBJ2-1; 10 bases match TRBD1. This CDR3 comprises 15 residues. Germline CDR1 is SGDLS and CDR2 is YYNGEE. Trimming removed 4 bases from V and 3 bases from J; junction bases left unmatched: 4. The CDR3 reads CASSPRDRGYNEQFF. CDR3 nucleotides: TGTGCCAGCAGCCCTCGGGACAGGGGCTACAATGAGCAGTTCTTC.

This clone has only a few counts. In the same sample, other DNA sequences code for this CDR3. The chain uses TRBV5-1 and TRBJ1-2, with 12 bases that match TRBD1. CDR3 length: 14 amino acids. Looked up from germline, CDR1 is SGHRS and CDR2 is YFSETQ. V was clipped by 0 bases and J by 8 bases; unmatched bases: 2. The CDR3 reads CASSLAGTGGGYTF. CDR3 sequence (DNA): TGCGCCAGCAGCTTGGCCGGGACAGGGGGCGGCTACACCTTC.

The chain has TRBV27 and TRBJ2-7, with 11 bases fitting TRBD2. This CDR3 is built from 14 residues. From germline, CDR1 is MNHEY and CDR2 SMNVEV (reference sequence). V dropped 8 bases and J dropped 5; count of bases not matched to a gene: 8. The CDR3 region has the DNA TGTGCCAGCGGCATAGCGGGAGGGAGCCACGAGCAGTACTTC. Its protein product is CASGIAGGSHEQYF.

This chain joins TRBV6-1 and TRBJ1-3; possibly TRBD1 for D (6 bases). Between the trimmed V and J ends, which lost 3 bases and 2 bases, there was a span of 14 bases. Per the germline V gene, CDR1 is MNHNS and CDR2 is SASEGT. The CDR3 is 16 amino acids. In DNA, the CDR3 is TGTGCCAGCAGTGATTTAGCAGGGGCTACTGGAAACACCATATATTTT. This translates into CASSDLAGATGNTIYF.

The chain carries TRBV6-6 and TRBJ2-1; 7 nucleotides align to TRBD2. Germline V gene sequence: CDR1 MNHNY, CDR2 SVGAGI (reference sequence). This CDR3 is built from 15 residues. The J segment lost 0 bases and the V segment lost 2 bases, leaving 1 base of the junction unmatched. The CDR3 nucleotides are TGTGCCAGCAGTTACAGGGAGGGCTCCTACAATGAGCAGTTCTTC. It encodes CASSYREGSYNEQFF.

The V gene is TRBV27, the J gene TRBJ2-1; D remains ambiguous. Germline V gene lookup returns CDR1 MNHEY and CDR2 SMNVEV (reference sequence). The CDR3 extends over 14 amino acids. With 6 bases removed from V and 0 bases from J, the gap between germline ends came to 9 bases. This chain's CDR3 is CASRPVNSYNEQFF. Here the CDR3 DNA reads TGTGCCAGCAGACCAGTGAACTCCTACAATGAGCAGTTCTTC.

CDR3 bases: TGTGCCAGCAGTAGAGCAGGGCGGGAGACCCAGTACTTC. It specifies CASSRAGRETQYF. The rearrangement links TRBV25-1 to TRBJ2-5; perhaps TRBD1 as D (5 bases). Trimming took 5 bases from V and 5 from J, leaving 12 bases between them. CDR1 MGHDK and CDR2 SYGVNS come from the germline V gene. The CDR3 contains 13 residues.

J is TRBJ2-7 and V is TRBV7-2, with TRBD1 as a possible D gene (5 bases). Germline loops: CDR1 SGHTA, CDR2 FQGNSA. The CDR3 runs 15 residues. V dropped 1 base and J dropped 2 bases, with 12 bases sitting between them. The CDR3 spells CASSLVGHLTYEQYF. The CDR3 region has the DNA TGTGCCAGCAGCTTAGTGGGGCATTTGACCTACGAGCAGTACTTC.

The rearrangement uses TRBV5-1 and TRBJ2-4; 10 nucleotides align to TRBD1. V lost 4 bases and J lost 7; bases outside the gene matches: 5. Germline V gene data show CDR1 as SGHRS and CDR2 as YFSETQ. The CDR3 runs to 14 residues. The CDR3 loop reads CASSAGQGWNIQYF. The CDR3 DNA reads TGCGCCAGCAGCGCGGGACAGGGGTGGAACATTCAGTACTTC.

V usage is TRBV6-1 and J usage is TRBJ1-5; D unresolved. This CDR3 comprises 15 residues. In germline, CDR1 is MNHNS, CDR2 SASEGT. V lost 3 bases and J lost 3, with 12 bases in between. The CDR3 protein is CASSEGRGFNQPQHF. CDR3 DNA: TGTGCCAGCAGTGAGGGCCGGGGATTCAATCAGCCCCAGCATTTT.

The chain joins TRBV6-1 to TRBJ2-7; 7 bases agree with TRBD1. V gave up 7 bases and J gave up 7 bases; unmatched junction bases: 13. The germline CDR1 and CDR2 sequences are MNHNS and SASEGT. The CDR3 totals 14 residues. CDR3 in amino acids: CASNPAGGGWEQYF. CDR3 sequence (DNA): TGTGCCAGCAATCCGGCAGGGGGTGGGTGGGAGCAGTACTTC.

Here the CDR3 reads CASRRYRVLPNTGELFF. The CDR3 nucleotides are TGTGCCAGCAGACGCTATCGGGTCCTCCCGAACACCGGGGAGCTGTTTTTT. The chain carries TRBV27 and TRBJ2-2; no clear D gene. The CDR3 is 17 amino acids. Germline CDR1 MNHEY, CDR2 SMNVEV (reference sequence). Deletions cut 6 bases from V and 0 bases from J, with 17 bases between.

This clone was counted once. The chain carries TRBV18 and TRBJ2-7, with D maybe TRBD2 (5 bases). CDR1 and CDR2 from the germline V gene are KGHSH and LQKENI. This CDR3 has 13 residues. V dropped 6 bases and J dropped 6 bases, with 15 bases sitting between them. CDR3 coding DNA: TGTGCCAGCTCCCTACAAGGGAGTGGCGAGCAGTACTTC. Its translation: CASSLQGSGEQYF.